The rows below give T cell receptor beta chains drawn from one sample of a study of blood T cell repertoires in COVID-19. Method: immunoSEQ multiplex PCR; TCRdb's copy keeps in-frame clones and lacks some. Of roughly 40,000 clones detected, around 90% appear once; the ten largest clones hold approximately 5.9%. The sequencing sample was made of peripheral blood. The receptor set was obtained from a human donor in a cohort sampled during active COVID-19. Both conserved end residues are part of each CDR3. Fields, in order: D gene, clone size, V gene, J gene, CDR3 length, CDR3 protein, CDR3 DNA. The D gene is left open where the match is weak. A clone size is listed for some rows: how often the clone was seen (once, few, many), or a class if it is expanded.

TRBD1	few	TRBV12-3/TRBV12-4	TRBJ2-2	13	CASSIQGNGELFF	TGTGCCAGCAGTATACAGGGGAACGGGGAGCTGTTTTTT
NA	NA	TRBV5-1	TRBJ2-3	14	CASSLGTPTDTQYF	TGCGCCAGCAGCTTAGGGACTCCCACAGATACGCAGTATTTT
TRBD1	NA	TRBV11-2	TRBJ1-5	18	CASSLRSGTGAYNQPQHF	TGTGCCAGCAGCTTAAGATCCGGGACAGGGGCCTATAATCAGCCCCAGCATTTT
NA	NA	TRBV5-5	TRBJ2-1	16	CASSLLTGTDTDEQFF	TGTGCCAGCAGCTTGCTAACGGGAACGGATACGGATGAGCAGTTCTTC
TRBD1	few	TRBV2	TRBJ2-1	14	CASQDRGFYNEQFF	TGTGCCAGCCAGGACAGGGGGTTTTACAATGAGCAGTTCTTC
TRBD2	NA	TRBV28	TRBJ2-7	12	CASGTSGFEQYF	TGTGCCTCCGGGACTAGCGGGTTCGAGCAGTACTTC
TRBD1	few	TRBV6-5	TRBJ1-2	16	CASSYQRTGGGYGYTF	TGTGCCAGCAGTTACCAGCGGACAGGGGGCGGGTATGGCTACACCTTC
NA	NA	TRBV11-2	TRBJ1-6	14	CASTLLQGETPLHF	TGTGCCAGCACCTTATTACAGGGCGAGACACCCCTCCACTTT
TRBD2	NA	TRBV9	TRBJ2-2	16	CPTNRGGGHNPGELFF	TGTCCCACCAATCGCGGGGGGGGGCACAACCCCGGGGAGCTGTTTTTT
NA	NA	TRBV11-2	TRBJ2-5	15	CASSFSSVEVETQYF	TGTGCCAGCAGTTTCTCGTCGGTGGAGGTCGAGACCCAGTACTTC
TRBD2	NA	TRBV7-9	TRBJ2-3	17	CASSYPTSGGSTDTQYF	TGTGCCAGCAGCTACCCGACTAGCGGAGGCAGCACAGATACGCAGTATTTT
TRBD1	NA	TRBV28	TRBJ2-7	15	CASSLAPGGLGEQYF	TGTGCCAGCAGTTTAGCCCCAGGGGGTCTGGGGGAGCAGTACTTC
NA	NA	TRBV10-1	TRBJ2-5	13	CASSGRRTETQYF	TGCGCCAGCTCGGGGAGGCGAACAGAGACCCAGTACTTC
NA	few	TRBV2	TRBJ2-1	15	CASAPAPGSYNEQFF	TGTGCCAGCGCCCCGGCCCCGGGGTCCTACAATGAGCAGTTCTTC
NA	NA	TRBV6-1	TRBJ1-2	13	CASSEQQGYGYTF	TGTGCCAGCAGTGAACAACAGGGCTATGGCTACACCTTC
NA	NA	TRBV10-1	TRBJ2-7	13	CASSETGKGEQYF	TGCGCCAGCAGTGAAACAGGGAAGGGCGAGCAGTACTTC
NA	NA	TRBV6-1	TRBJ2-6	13	CASSESGANVLTF	TGTGCCAGCAGTGAATCAGGGGCCAACGTCCTGACTTTC
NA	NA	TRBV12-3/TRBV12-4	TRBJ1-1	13	CASSPQMNTEAFF	TGTGCCAGCAGTCCACAAATGAACACTGAAGCTTTCTTT
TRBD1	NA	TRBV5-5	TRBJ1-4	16	CASSLRTGGRNEKLFF	TGTGCCAGCAGCTTGAGGACAGGGGGCCGAAATGAAAAACTGTTTTTT
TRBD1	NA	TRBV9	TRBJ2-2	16	CASSVAGQGIPGELFF	TGTGCCAGCAGCGTAGCGGGACAGGGCATTCCCGGGGAGCTGTTTTTT